Listed here are 2 T cell receptor beta chains from one sample, sequenced in a study of T cells in localized non-small cell lung cancer (TCRdb year 2020). Library preparation employed the immunoSEQ multiplex PCR assay. TCRdb retrieved this table from immuneACCESS and kept in-frame rearrangements only. Not all clones are present; in checked studies, unresolved V genes account for under half, and no reason is known for the remainder. The sample includes some 35,000 clones, with around nine tenths observed a single time. The top ten hold around 7% of the sample. This specimen was peripheral blood, taken before any cancer treatment. The source is an older female donor with stage I lung adenocarcinoma.

This clone was seen a single time. This chain joins TRBV15 and TRBJ2-1, with a possible D match to TRBD2 (6 bases). Germline assignment: CDR1 LNHNV and CDR2 YYDKDF (reference sequence). The V end was cut by 0 bases, the J end by 0 bases, with 15 bases between. This CDR3 has 18 amino acids. The CDR3, as DNA: TGTGCCACCAGCAGAGATCGGGGGAGCGAGGGCTCCTACAATGAGCAGTTCTTC. This encodes CATSRDRGSEGSYNEQFF.

V gene TRBV9 combines with J gene TRBJ1-1; D is uncertain. Germline V CDR1 and CDR2: SGDLS, YYNGEE. The CDR3 length is 16 residues. Trimming took off 4 bases at V and 2 bases at J, with 18 bases between the two ends. CDR3 sequence: CASSQRRAEKNTEAFF. Written as DNA, the CDR3 is TGTGCCAGCAGCCAGCGGAGGGCGGAGAAAAACACTGAAGCTTTCTTT.